Sequencing of this TCR beta chain was carried out in a study of cytomegalovirus exposure and HLA in healthy donors (dated by TCRdb to about 2017). In the study overall: An earlier analysis of several hundred of the donors reported 250 to 300 Gb of sequence data and approximately 110 million unique TCR beta sequences from 150 million to 200 million T cells. Typing coverage differed by locus: A, B, C, DRB1 and DQB1 were typed in about 620-640 donors, DQA1 in about 500, DPA1 in 600 to 610, and DPB1 in approximately 450. In addition to the first cohort of 500 to 850 subjects, a separate validation cohort of approximately 120 different subjects was used. On average, 235,054 unique TCR beta nucleotide sequences were sequenced per donor among roughly 430 genotyped donors of the cohort, with 15% to 20% of those sequences being non-productive. Both class I and class II loci were covered by HLA typing, at four-digit resolution. Genome-wide SNP genotypes for about three fifths of the roughly 670 donors were used in a later genetic analysis, which treated that subset as a discovery cohort. About five DR-DQ haplotypes were treated as single units for association and clustering because of strong linkage in the cohort. An earlier analysis of fewer than 700 of the donors applied high-throughput TCR beta sequencing to assess whether each TCR beta V gene segment acted as functional or pseudogenic. The study aimed to test whether signatures of past pathogen exposure could be identified by cataloging public T cell receptors. In the later analysis, no new phenotypic data were used to find candidate immune exposures; instead, reliance was placed on TCR beta sequences and their occurrence across donors. All discovery cohort repertoires had been generated on a single sequencing platform. A later analysis re-analyzed previously published TCR beta repertoires from roughly 690 donors and added high-resolution HLA genotyping to study TCR occurrence patterns. Of the approximately 400 genotyped donors, 81% were placed in the genetic ancestry cluster associated with self-reported Caucasian donors. The study used immunosequencing to profile the T cell repertoires of 666 subjects and linked those repertoires to cytomegalovirus serostatus. An early release covering about 600 HLA-typed donors comprised around 300 gigabases of sequencing data and tens of millions of unique TCR sequences. The study combined high-throughput TCR immunosequencing, statistical association of individual TCRs with disease status, and machine learning to predict cytomegalovirus infection status. Donor age, sex, ethnicity and CMV serostatus were compiled together with the repertoire data. The research as a whole found: The only immune exposure information available for the cohort was CMV serostatus. Several of the top co-occurrence clusters appeared to be linked to parvovirus B19, influenza, CMV and Epstein-Barr virus, according to a later analysis. A later analysis found that HLA-associated TCR beta chains were more clonally expanded and had lower generation probabilities than equally common non-associated chains. A later analysis found that most CMV-associated TCR beta chains appeared HLA-restricted, with HLA associations seemingly driven largely by CMV exposure. Because HLA typing was unavailable for some donors at each locus, only the typed subset was used in association tests. In the study, about 150 TCR beta chains were listed as associated with cytomegalovirus. Because the 87-base-pair reads could not distinguish some IMGT-functional V segments, including TRBV6-2 and TRBV6-3, those segments were excluded. Sequencing depth was assumed to be roughly uniform across donors in the presence/absence analyses, though that assumption may not hold. The authors suggested that the approach could potentially be generalized to other disease states and immunological phenotypes. A later genetic analysis associated a missense DCLRE1C variant with V-gene and J-gene trimming of TCR beta chains, and an independent cohort replicated the association. When HLA alleles, especially DR and DQ, strongly co-occurred, attributing TCR associations to individual alleles was difficult. Correlated functional status among segregating V segments might be attributable to linkage disequilibrium, but an unknown experimental factor could not be ruled out. Across donors, most TCR sequences were observed very rarely, whereas some public TCRs were present in many individuals. Compared with the roughly 670-donor mean, donors in an Asian-associated ancestry cluster had fewer N-insertions in productive TCRs, according to a later genetic analysis. At a false discovery rate of 0.05, a later analysis linked 16,951 TCR beta sequences to specific HLA alleles. In an earlier analysis of about 550 of the donors, most TCR beta V segments were observed in productive rearrangements about 87% or about 30% of the time, broadly matching IMGT annotations. In vitro tests confirmed that a few of the cytomegalovirus-associated TCR beta chains recognize cytomegalovirus antigens. A later analysis found that TCR association rates varied across HLA loci, with DRB1 alleles showing the most associated TCRs and HLA-C alleles the fewest. The classifier was reported to diagnose cytomegalovirus status with high specificity and sensitivity in both the original cohort and the validation cohort. This cohort had only TCR beta chains sequenced, and the lack of alpha or paired-chain data limited which features could be detected. A group of highly shared sequence variants was considered likely to be a technical artifact of the sequencing pipeline. A further reported finding was that TCR beta sequences accurately predicted the HLA-A and HLA-B alleles for most subjects in the first cohort. The earlier analysis of approximately 560 of the donors excluded seventeen rarely observed V segments, including chromosome 9 orphons, because counts were too low.

The method was the immunoSEQ multiplex PCR assay. A mixture of 60 forward primers for TCR Vbeta segments and 13 reverse primers for TCR Jbeta segments was used in the multiplex PCR. The CDR3 region of rearranged TCR beta genes was amplified from genomic DNA with a multiplex PCR assay. The Illumina HiSeq System was used to sequence the amplified TCR beta libraries as 87-base-pair reads. As for the original processing: In a later analysis, tens of millions of unique TCR beta chains were counted across the 666 repertoires, and approximately 9.9 million of these chains were shared by at least two donors. Raw reads were error-corrected and collapsed into unique sequences with a nearest-neighbor algorithm that merged closely related sequences to remove PCR and sequencing errors. V, D and J gene segments were assigned by aligning CDR3 sequences to IMGT reference sequences. For a sequence to be retained, a match of at least six nucleotides was required to both a V gene segment and a J gene segment. Rearrangements were called productive when the CDR3 lacked stop codons and stayed in frame with V and J; all others were non-productive. Following IMGT convention, CDR3 was defined as the stretch from the second conserved V-encoded cysteine up to the conserved J-encoded phenylalanine. Sequences without an unambiguous match to a single V gene segment were excluded from the earlier analysis of about 640 of the donors. An earlier analysis of approximately 590 of the donors called V segments functional above 56.7% productive rearrangements and segregating when the between-donor standard deviation exceeded 5%. To diagnose cytomegalovirus status from the catalog of TCR beta chain sequences, a statistical classification framework was built. V and J gene assignment, in a later analysis, came from comparing TCR nucleotide sequences with IMGT/GENE-DB human TR gene sequences. In a later analysis, CDR3 sequences and most-parsimonious VDJ recombination scenarios were assigned using the TCRdist pipeline. In a later analysis, every TCR beta chain was defined by the combination of its CDR3 amino acid sequence and its V-gene family, and reads without a unique V-gene family were dropped. A later analysis removed 450 to 600 highly shared, low-generation-probability nucleotide sequences to deal with suspected cross-contamination and a sequencing artifact. In a later analysis, a clonal expansion index was calculated for each public chain from normalized within-repertoire ranks of inferred template counts. A later analysis computed generation probabilities with a VDJ recombination model fitted to out-of-frame rearrangements, and checked the results against IGoR. A later analysis scored TCR-TCR, TCR-HLA and TCR-CMV co-occurrence with hypergeometric tests, applying a repertoire-size bias correction to TCR pairs. False discovery rates were estimated in a later analysis by permuting HLA or CMV assignments 20 times. In a later analysis, co-occurring TCRs were grouped using DBSCAN, with TCRdist sequence similarity added in when clustering inside HLA-allele-positive subsets. For co-occurrence clustering, repertoires with fewer than 30,000 or more than 120,000 public chains were excluded, along with five repertoires with anomalous nucleotide sharing. TCRdb took over this immuneACCESS table, retaining in-frame rearrangements with V and J assigned. Such tables are incomplete; in checked studies, under half of the missing clones stem from an unresolved V gene, and the remainder is unexplained. Clone size and V and J calls were adopted from that table, with D and trimming inferred from the DNA. Across this sample there are about 140,000 clones, with about 85% seen only once. 2% to 3% of the sample goes to the ten largest clones.

To note about this clone: Its antigen has not been determined. There are no base qualities to consult, and no much larger clone falls within one base.

In total, 666 healthy bone marrow donors made up the cohort. Cohort members were all nominally healthy when sampled, although unrecorded immune exposures were likely present. The donor tested CMV seronegative, placing the donor among the 300 to 400 seronegative members of the cohort. A peripheral blood sample was collected from each donor, and TCR beta sequencing was performed on peripheral blood mononuclear cells. Genomic DNA extraction from the blood cell samples was performed with the Qiagen DNeasy Blood Extraction Kit. CDR1 and CDR2 are drawn from the germline V gene (reference sequence): DFQATT, SNEGSKA. The CDR3 numbers 11 residues from cysteine through phenylalanine. Just the 33-base CDR3 DNA is kept, in frame starting at base 1. Trimming at the junction amounts to 3 bases on V and 4 bases on J, and the germline ends lie 7 bases apart.

This TCR derives from a boy between 2 and 10 years old in good health and CMV-seronegative. The chain links TRBV20-1 with TRBJ2-7; the D gene is perhaps TRBD2, from 5 matching bases. Sequenced sample: PBMCs. For the CDR3, the sequence is CSARSGYEQYF. The sequenced DNA: TGCAGTGCTAGGTCGGGGTACGAGCAGTACTTC.